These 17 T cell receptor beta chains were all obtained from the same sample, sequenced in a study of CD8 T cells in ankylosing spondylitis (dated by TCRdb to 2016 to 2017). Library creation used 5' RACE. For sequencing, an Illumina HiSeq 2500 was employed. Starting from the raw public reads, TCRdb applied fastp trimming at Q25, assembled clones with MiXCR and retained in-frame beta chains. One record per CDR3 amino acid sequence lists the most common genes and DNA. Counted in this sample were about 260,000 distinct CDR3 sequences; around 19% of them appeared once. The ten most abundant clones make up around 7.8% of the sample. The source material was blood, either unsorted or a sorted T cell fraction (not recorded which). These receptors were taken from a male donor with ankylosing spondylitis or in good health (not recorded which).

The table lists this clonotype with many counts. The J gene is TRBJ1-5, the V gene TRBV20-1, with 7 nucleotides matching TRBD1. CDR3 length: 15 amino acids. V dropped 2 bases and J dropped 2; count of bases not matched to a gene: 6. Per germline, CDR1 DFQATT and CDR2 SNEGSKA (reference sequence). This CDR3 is CSARPQGIGNQPQHF. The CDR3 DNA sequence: TGCAGTGCTAGACCACAGGGGATAGGCAATCAGCCCCAGCATTTT.

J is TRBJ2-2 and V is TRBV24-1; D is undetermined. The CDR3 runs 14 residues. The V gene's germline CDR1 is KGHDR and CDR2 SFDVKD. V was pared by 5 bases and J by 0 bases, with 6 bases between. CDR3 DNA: TGTGCCACCAGTGCTCCCCCGAACACCGGGGAGCTGTTTTTT. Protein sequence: CATSAPPNTGELFF.

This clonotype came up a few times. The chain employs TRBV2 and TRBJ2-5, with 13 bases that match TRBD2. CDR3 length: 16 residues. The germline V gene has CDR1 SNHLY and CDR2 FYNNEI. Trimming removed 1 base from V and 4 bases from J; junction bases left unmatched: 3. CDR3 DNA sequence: TGTGCCAGCAGTGAAGTCGGACTAGCGGGAGTAGAGACCCAGTACTTC. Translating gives CASSEVGLAGVETQYF.

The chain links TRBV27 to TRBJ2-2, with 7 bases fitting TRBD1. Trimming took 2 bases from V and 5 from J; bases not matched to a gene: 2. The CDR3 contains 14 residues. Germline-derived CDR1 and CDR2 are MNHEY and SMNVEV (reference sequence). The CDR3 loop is CASSLIQGTGELFF. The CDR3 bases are TGTGCCAGCAGTTTAATACAGGGGACCGGGGAGCTGTTTTTT.

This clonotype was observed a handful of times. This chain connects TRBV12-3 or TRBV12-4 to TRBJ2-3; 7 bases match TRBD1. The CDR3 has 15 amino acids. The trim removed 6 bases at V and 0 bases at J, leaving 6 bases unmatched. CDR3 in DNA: TGTGCCAGCAGCCTGACAGGGAAAAGCACAGATACGCAGTATTTT. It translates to CASSLTGKSTDTQYF.

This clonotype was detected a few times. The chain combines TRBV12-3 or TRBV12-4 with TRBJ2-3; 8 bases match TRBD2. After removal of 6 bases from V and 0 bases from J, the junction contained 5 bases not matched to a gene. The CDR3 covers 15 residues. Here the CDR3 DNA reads TGTGCCAGCAGGATTAGCGGGGCTAGCACAGATACGCAGTATTTT. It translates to CASRISGASTDTQYF.

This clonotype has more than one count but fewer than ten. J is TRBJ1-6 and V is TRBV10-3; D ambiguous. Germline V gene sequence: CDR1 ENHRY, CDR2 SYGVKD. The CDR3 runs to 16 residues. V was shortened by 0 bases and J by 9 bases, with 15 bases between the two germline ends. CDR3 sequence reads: CAISESTAGEGSPLHF. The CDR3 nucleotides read TGTGCCATCAGTGAGTCGACGGCAGGAGAGGGTTCACCCCTCCACTTT.

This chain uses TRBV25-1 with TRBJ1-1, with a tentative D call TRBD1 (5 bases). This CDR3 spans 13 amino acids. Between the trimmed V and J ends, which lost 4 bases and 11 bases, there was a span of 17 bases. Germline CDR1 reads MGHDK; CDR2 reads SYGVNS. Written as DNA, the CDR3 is TGTGCCAGCAGTGTCTCGGCGAGGGGTCGGGCTTTCTTT. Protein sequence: CASSVSARGRAFF.

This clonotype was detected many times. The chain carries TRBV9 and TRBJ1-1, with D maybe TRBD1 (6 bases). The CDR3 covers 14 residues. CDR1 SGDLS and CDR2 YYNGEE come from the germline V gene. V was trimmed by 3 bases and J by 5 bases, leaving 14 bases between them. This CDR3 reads CASSAKGVGTEAFF. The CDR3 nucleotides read TGTGCCAGCAGCGCAAAGGGGGTCGGGACTGAAGCTTTCTTT.

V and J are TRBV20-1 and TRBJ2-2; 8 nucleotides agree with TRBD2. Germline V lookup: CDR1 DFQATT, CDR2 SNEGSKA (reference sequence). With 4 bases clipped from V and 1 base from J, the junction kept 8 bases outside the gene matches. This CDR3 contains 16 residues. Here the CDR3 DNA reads TGCAGTGCTAAAAAACCGGGACTAGGGAACACCGGGGAGCTGTTTTTT. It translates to CSAKKPGLGNTGELFF.

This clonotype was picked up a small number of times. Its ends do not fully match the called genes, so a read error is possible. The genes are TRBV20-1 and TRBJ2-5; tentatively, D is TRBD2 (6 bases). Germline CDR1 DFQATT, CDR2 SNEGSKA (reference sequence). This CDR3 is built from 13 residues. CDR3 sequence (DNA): TGCAGCGCTAGAGGACTAATTCAAGAGACCCAGTACTTC. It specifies CSARGLIQETQYF.

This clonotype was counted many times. The CDR3 DNA follows: TGCGCCAGCAGCTTACGCGGACAGGGCGGCAACGAGCAGTACGTC. Its translation: CASSLRGQGGNEQYV. This sequence joins TRBV5-1 and TRBJ2-7; 8 bases match TRBD1. Germline assignment: CDR1 SGHRS and CDR2 YFSETQ. The CDR3 length is 15 residues. Losses at the gene ends were 2 bases for V and 5 bases for J; bases not matched to a gene: 9.

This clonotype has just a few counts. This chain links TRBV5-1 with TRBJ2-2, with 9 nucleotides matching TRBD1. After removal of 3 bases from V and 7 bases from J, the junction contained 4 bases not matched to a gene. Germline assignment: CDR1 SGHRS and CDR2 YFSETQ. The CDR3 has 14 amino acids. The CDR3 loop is CASSWGQGDGELFF. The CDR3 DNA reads TGCGCCAGCAGCTGGGGACAGGGTGACGGGGAGCTGTTTTTT.

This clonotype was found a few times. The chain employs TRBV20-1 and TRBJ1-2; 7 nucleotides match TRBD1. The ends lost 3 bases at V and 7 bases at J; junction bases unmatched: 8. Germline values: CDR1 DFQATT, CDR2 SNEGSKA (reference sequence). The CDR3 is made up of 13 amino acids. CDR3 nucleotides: TGCAGTGCTAGCCCCACAGGGGTTGGTGGCTACACCTTC. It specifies CSASPTGVGGYTF.

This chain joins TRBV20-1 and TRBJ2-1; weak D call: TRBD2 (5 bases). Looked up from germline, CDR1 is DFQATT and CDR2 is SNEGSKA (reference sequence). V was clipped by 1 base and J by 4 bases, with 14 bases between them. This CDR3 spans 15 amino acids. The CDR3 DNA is TGCAGTGCTAGAGGCCCATGGGAGCCTTACAATGAGCAGTTCTTC. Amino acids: CSARGPWEPYNEQFF.

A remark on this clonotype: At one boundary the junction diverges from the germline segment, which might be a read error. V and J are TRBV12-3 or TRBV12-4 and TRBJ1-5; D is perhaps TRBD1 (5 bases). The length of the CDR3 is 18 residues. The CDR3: CASSFKGRSENSNQRQHF. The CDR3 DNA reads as TGTGCCAGCAGTTTCAAGGGGAGGTCTGAGAATAGCAATCAGCGCCAGCATTTT.

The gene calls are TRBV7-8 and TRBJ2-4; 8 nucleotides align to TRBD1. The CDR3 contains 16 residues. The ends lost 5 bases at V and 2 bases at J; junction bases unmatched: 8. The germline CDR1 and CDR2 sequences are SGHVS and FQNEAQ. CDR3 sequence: CASSRSRTGTKNIQYF. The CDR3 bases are TGTGCCAGCAGCCGATCGCGGACAGGGACCAAAAACATTCAGTACTTC. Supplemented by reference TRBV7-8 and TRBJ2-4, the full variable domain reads GAGVSQSPRYKVAKRGQDVALRCDPISGHVSLFWYQQALGQGPEFLTYFQNEAQLDKSGLPSDRFFAERPEGSVSTLKIQRTQQEDSAVYLCASSRSRTGTKNIQYFGAGTRLSVL.